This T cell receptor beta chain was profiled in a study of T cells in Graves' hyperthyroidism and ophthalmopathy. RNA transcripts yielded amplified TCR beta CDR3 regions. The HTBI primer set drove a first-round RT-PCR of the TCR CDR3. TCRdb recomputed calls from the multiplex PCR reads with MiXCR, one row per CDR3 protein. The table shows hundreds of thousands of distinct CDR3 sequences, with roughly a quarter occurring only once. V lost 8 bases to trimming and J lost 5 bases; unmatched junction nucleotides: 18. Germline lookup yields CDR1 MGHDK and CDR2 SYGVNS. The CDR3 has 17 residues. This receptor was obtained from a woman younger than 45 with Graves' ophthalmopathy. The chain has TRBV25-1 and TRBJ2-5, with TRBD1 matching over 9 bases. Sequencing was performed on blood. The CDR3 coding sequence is TGTGCCAGCCAGTGGGGCCCGGACAGGGGCTACTTTGAGACCCAGTACTTC. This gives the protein CASQWGPDRGYFETQYF.